This T cell receptor beta chain was sequenced in a study of blood T cell repertoires in COVID-19. On the study more broadly: Sites in the United States, Italy and Spain provided acute and convalescent COVID-19 samples. The cDNA or gDNA used as material had been derived from T cells, B-cell-depleted T cells, or PBMCs.

V shed 4 bases and J 6 bases; nucleotides not matched to a gene: 12. The CDR3 consists of 16 residues. The germline CDR1 and CDR2 sequences are SGHKS and YYEKEE (reference sequence). This clone was counted between two and nine times. For recovered donors of Cohort 3, there were two negative PCRs, clearance, or symptom resolution. Original methodology: Reference gene primers were amplified, and this amplification served to estimate nucleated cell counts. Only in-frame clones appear in the TCRdb table, and some are missing; sequencing was by immunoSEQ multiplex PCR. Clone size and the V and J calls come from that table; the DNA yielded D and trimming. The table shows approximately 290,000 clones, with roughly 85% occurring only once.

This TCR was sampled from a woman in her 30s who had recovered from COVID-19. Specimen: PBMCs or T cells enriched from blood (not recorded which). This chain links TRBV5-5 with TRBJ2-7, with 11 bases matching TRBD2. The chain's CDR3 is CASSRATSGGPREQYF. The CDR3 region has the DNA TGTGCCAGCAGCAGGGCCACTAGCGGGGGTCCTCGCGAGCAGTACTTC.